This T cell receptor (beta chain) was recovered during a study of Ad26.COV2.S vaccination and SARS-CoV-2 variants. As for the study in general: Donor allocation was to the COV1001 Ad26.COV2.S trial arm.

The treatment was: over 15 received Ad26.COV2.S at low or high dose, single or two shots; roughly 5 received placebo; per-sample allocation not given. The investigators took samples on day 63 after the first vaccine or placebo injection. Within Boston, the person who donated was an adult of 18-55 years. General study points: Participants in the vaccine arm had higher spike-specific TCR breadth; placebo recipients had lower.

The CDR3 runs 13 residues. Germline V CDR1 and CDR2: LNHDA, SQIVND (reference sequence). V gave up 1 base and J gave up 9 bases, with 10 bases separating them. A word on this clone: Antigen unknown.

Clones were read by immunoSEQ multiplex PCR, and TCRdb kept only the in-frame ones, dropping some. The sample consists of 400,000 to 450,000 clones, 92% of them appearing once. This chain uses TRBV19 with TRBJ1-5; D unresolved. The sequence was obtained from a person between 18 and 60 years old who received the Ad26.COV2.S COVID-19 vaccine or a placebo. The sample here was peripheral blood, taken in a trial of Ad26.COV2.S vaccine versus placebo. CDR3 amino acids: CASSIGSDVPQHF. In nucleotides, the CDR3 is TGTGCCAGTAGTATAGGGTCCGATGTGCCCCAGCATTTT.